A single sample is the source of the 2 T cell receptor beta chains below, sequenced in a study of T cell responses to AZD1222 COVID-19 vaccine. Assay used: immunoSEQ multiplex PCR; TCRdb lists only in-frame clones, some missing. The repertoire has about 100,000 clones, around 90% of them found once; the top ten carry roughly 4.3%. The input for sequencing was peripheral blood, taken on day 0 of AZD1222 vaccination. The receptors shown here come from an adult in good health.

The sample holds one count of this clone. This sequence joins TRBV11-1 and TRBJ1-6; D is unresolved. Germline values: CDR1 SGHAT, CDR2 FQDESV (reference sequence). Trimming removed 2 bases from V and 7 bases from J, with 9 bases in between. The CDR3 extends over 14 amino acids. CDR3 sequence (DNA): TGTGCCAGCAGCTTATTACGGGTCAATTCACCCCTCCACTTT. It is translated as CASSLLRVNSPLHF.

The rearrangement uses TRBV4-2 and TRBJ1-5; D ambiguous. Trimming cost V 0 bases and J 7 bases, with 13 bases left between them. The germline CDR1 and CDR2 sequences are LGHNA and YNFKEQ. The CDR3 covers 15 residues. This CDR3 reads CASSQDLSTRQPQHF. CDR3 coding DNA: TGTGCCAGCAGCCAAGATCTGAGCACAAGGCAGCCCCAGCATTTT.